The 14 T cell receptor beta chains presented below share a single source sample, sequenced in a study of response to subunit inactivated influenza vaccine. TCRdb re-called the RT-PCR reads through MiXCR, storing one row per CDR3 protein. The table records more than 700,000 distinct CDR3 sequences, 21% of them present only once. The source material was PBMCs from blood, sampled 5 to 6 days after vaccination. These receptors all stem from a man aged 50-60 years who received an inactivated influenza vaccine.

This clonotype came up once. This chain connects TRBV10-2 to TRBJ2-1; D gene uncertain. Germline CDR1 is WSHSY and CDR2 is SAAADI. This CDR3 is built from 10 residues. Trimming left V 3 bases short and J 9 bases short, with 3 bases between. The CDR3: CASSDFEQFF. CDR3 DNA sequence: TGCGCCAGCAGTGATTTTGAGCAGTTCTTC.

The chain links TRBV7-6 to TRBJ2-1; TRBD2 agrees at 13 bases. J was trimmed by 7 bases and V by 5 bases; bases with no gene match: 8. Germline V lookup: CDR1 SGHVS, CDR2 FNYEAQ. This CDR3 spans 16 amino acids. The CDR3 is CASSNLLAGGLNEQFF. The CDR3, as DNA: TGTGCCAGCAGCAACCTACTAGCGGGGGGGCTGAATGAGCAGTTCTTC.

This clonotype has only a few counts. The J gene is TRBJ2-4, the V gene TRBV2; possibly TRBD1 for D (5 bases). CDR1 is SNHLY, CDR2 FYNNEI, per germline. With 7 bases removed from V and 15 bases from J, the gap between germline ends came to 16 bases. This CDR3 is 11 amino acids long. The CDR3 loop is CASTLLQAVYF. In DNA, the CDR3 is TGTGCCAGCACCCTCCTACAGGCCGTGTACTTC.

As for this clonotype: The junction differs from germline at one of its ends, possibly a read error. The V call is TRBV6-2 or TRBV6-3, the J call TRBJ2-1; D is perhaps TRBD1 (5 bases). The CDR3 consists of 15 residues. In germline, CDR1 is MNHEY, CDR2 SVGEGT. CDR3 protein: CASSLGQFSYNEQFF. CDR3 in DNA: TGTGCCAGCAGTTTGGGGCAGTTCTCCTACAATGAGCAGTTTTTC.

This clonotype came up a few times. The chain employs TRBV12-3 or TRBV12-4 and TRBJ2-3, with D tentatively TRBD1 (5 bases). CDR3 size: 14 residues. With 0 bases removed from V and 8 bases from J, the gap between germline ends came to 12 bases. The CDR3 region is CASSLAKEQGTQYF. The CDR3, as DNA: TGTGCCAGCAGTTTAGCCAAGGAGCAGGGTACGCAGTATTTT.

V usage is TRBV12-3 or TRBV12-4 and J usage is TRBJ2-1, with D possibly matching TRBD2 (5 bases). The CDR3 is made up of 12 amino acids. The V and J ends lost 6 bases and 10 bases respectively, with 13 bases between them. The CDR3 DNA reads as TGTGCCAGCAGGCCGACCACGGGGGAGCAGTTCTTC. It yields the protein CASRPTTGEQFF.

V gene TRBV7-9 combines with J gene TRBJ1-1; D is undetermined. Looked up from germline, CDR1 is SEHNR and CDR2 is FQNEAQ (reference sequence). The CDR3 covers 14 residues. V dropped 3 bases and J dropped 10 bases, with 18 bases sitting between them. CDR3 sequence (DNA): TGTGCCAGCAGCTTGCCAGCGCCCGCCATAGGAGCTTTCTTT. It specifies CASSLPAPAIGAFF.

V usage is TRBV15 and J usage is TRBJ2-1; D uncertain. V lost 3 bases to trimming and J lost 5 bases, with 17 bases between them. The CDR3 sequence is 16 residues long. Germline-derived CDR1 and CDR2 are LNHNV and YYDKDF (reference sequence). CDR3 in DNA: TGTGCCACCAGCAGGTCGCCAGGTTTGGAGAACAATGAGCAGTTCTTC. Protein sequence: CATSRSPGLENNEQFF.

CDR3 bases: TGTGCCAGCAGCCAAGTTGGGGCAACGCCAGAGACCCAGTACTTC. This sequence encodes CASSQVGATPETQYF. V usage is TRBV14 and J usage is TRBJ2-5; weak D call: TRBD1 (5 bases). The germline V gene has CDR1 SGHDN and CDR2 FVKESK. The ends were cut back, 1 base at V and 4 bases at J, with 13 bases in the middle. This CDR3 has 15 amino acids.

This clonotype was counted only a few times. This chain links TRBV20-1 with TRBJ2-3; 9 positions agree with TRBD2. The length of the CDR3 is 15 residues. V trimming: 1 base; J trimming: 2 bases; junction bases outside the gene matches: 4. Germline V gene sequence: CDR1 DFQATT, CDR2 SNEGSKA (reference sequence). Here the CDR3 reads CSARVLAGNTDTQYF. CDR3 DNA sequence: TGCAGTGCTAGAGTCCTAGCGGGGAACACAGATACGCAGTATTTT.

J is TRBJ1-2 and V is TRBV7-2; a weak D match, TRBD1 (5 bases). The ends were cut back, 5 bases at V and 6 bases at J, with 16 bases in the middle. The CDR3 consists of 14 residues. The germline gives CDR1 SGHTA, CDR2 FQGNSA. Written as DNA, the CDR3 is TGTGCCAGCAGCGAAGGGGCAGTTCCTCATGGCTACACCTTC. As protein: CASSEGAVPHGYTF. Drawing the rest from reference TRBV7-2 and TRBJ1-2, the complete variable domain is GAGVSQSPSNKVTEKGKDVELRCDPISGHTALYWYRQSLGQGLEFLIYFQGNSAPDKSGLPSDRFSAERTGGSVSTLTIQRTQQEDSAVYLCASSEGAVPHGYTFGSGTRLTVV.

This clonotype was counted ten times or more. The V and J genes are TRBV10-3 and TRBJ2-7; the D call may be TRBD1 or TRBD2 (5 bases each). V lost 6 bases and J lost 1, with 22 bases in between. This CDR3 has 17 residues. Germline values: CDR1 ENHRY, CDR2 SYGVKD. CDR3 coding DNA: TGTGCCATCAGGGGGGAAAAGGGCAGGGCCTTATCCTACGAGCAGTACTTC. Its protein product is CAIRGEKGRALSYEQYF.

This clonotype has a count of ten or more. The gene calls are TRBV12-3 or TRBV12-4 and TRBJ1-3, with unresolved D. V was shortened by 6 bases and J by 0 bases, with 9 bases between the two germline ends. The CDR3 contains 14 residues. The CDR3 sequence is CASREDNSGNTIYF. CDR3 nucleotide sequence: TGTGCCAGCAGGGAAGACAACTCTGGAAACACCATATATTTT.

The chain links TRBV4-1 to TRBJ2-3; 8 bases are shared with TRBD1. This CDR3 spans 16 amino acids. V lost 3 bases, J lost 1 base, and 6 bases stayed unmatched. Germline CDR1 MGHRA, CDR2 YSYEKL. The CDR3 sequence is CASSHQGARGTDTQYF. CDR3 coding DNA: TGCGCCAGCAGCCACCAGGGGGCGCGAGGCACAGATACGCAGTATTTT.